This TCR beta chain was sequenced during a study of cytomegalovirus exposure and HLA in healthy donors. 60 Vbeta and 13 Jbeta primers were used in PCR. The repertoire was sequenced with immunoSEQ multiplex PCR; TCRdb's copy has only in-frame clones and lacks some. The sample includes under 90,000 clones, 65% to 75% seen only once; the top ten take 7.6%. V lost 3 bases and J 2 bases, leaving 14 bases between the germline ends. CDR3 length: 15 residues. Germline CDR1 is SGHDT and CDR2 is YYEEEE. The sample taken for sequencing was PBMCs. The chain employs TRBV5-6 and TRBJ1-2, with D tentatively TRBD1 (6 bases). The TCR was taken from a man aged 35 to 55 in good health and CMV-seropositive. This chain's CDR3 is CASSYGQINNYGYTF. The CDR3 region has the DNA TGTGCCAGCAGCTACGGACAGATCAACAACTATGGCTACACCTTC.